This T cell receptor beta chain is from a study of T cells in Graves' hyperthyroidism and ophthalmopathy. The V gene lost 5 bases and the J gene lost 1 base, with 11 bases spanning the gap. CDR3 length: 14 residues. Germline V gene data show CDR1 as SGHTA and CDR2 as FQGTGA. Template material for amplifying TCR beta CDR3 regions consisted of RNA transcripts. Researchers ran a first-round RT-PCR on the TCR CDR3 using the HTBI primer set. TCRdb re-called the multiplex PCR reads through MiXCR, storing one row per CDR3 protein. The repertoire has roughly 840,000 distinct CDR3 sequences, around 38% of them found once; the top ten carry about 9%. This clonotype has just a few counts.

V usage is TRBV7-3 and J usage is TRBJ1-1, with D possibly TRBD1 on 5 matching bases. Sequencing used blood. The sequence came from a man between 18 and 35 years old with Graves' hyperthyroidism. CDR3 nucleotide sequence: TGTGCCAGCAGCCGCGGGGGAGCGAACACTGAAGCTTTCTTT. It specifies CASSRGGANTEAFF.